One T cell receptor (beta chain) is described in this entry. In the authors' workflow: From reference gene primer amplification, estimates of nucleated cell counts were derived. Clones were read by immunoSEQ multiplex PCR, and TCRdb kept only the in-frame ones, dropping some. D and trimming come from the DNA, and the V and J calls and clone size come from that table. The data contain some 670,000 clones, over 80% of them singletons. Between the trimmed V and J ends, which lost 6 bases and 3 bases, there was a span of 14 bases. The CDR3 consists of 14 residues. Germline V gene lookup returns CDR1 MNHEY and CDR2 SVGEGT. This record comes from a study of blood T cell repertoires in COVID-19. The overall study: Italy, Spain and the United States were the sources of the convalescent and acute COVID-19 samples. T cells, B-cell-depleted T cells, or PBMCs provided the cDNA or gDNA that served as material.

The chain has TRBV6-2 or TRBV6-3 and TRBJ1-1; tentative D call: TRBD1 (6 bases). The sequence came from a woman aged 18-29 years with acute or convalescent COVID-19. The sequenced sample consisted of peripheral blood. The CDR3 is CASSWDIEDTEAFF. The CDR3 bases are TGTGCCAGCAGCTGGGACATCGAGGACACTGAAGCTTTCTTT.